The subject of this entry is one TCR beta chain. PCR amplification relied on 60 Vbeta primers (plus 13 Jbeta primers). Clones were sequenced by immunoSEQ multiplex PCR, and TCRdb holds only the in-frame ones, with some missing. The repertoire holds about 190,000 clones, with around 75% as singletons. The data belong to a study of cytomegalovirus exposure and HLA in healthy donors. The sequence was obtained from a man aged 40-49 years in good health and CMV-seropositive. Sequenced input: PBMCs.

The CDR3 DNA reads as TGTGCCATCAGTCCGGAGTACAATCAGCCCCAGCATTTT. Translating it yields CAISPEYNQPQHF. V is TRBV10-3 and J is TRBJ1-5; unclear D gene. Between the trimmed V and J ends, which lost 5 bases and 3 bases, there was a span of 8 bases. In germline, CDR1 is ENHRY, CDR2 SYGVKD. This CDR3 region has 13 residues.